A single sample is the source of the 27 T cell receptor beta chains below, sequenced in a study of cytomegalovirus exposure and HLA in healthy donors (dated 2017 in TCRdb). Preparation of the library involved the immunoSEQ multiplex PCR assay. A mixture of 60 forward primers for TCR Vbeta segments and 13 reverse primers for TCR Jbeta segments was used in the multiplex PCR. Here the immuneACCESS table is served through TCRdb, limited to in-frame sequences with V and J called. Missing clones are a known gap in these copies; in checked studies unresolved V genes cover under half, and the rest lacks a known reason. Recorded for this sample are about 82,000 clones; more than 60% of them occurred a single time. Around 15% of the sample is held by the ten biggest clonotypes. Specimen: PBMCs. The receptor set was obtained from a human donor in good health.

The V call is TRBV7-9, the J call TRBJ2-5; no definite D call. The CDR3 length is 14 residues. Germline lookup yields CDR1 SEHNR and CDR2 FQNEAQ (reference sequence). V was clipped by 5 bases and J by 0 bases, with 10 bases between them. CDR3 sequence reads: CASSGSRYQETQYF. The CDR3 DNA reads TGTGCCAGCAGCGGATCTAGGTACCAAGAGACCCAGTACTTC.

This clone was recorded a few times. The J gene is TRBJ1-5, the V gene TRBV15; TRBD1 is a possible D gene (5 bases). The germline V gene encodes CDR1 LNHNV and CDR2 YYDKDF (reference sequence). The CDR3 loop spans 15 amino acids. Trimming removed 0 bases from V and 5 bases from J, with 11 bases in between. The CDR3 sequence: CATSRDQMGHQPQHF. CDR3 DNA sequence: TGTGCCACCAGCAGAGATCAGATGGGGCATCAGCCCCAGCATTTT.

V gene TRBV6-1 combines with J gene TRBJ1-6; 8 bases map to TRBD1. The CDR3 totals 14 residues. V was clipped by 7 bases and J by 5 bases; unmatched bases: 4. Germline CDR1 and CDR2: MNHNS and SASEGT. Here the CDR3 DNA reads TGTGCCAGCACAGGGGGCTTCAATAATTCACCCCTCCACTTT. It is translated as CASTGGFNNSPLHF.

In DNA form, the CDR3 reads TGTGCCAGCAGTAAAACCGGGACAACTAGGGGGTTTAGCAATCAGCCCCAGCATTTT. It translates to CASSKTGTTRGFSNQPQHF. The chain joins TRBV27 to TRBJ1-5; tentatively, D is TRBD1 (6 bases). Germline CDR1 and CDR2: MNHEY and SMNVEV (reference sequence). The germline V and J ends were trimmed by 5 bases and 0 bases, with 23 bases remaining between them. This CDR3 has 19 amino acids.

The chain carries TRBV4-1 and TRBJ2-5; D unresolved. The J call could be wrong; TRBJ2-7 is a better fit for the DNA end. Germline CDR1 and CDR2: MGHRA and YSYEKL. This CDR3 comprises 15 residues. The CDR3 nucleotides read TGCGCCAGCAGCCAAGCGCCAGGAATTGCCTACGAGCAGTACTTC. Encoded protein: CASSQAPGIAYEQYF.

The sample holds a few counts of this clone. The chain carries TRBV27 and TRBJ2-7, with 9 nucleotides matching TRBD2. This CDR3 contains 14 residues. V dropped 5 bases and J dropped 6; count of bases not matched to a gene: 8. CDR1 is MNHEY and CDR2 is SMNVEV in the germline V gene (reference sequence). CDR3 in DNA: TGTGCCAGCAGTACAGGGACTAGCCACCGCGAGCAGTACTTC. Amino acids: CASSTGTSHREQYF.

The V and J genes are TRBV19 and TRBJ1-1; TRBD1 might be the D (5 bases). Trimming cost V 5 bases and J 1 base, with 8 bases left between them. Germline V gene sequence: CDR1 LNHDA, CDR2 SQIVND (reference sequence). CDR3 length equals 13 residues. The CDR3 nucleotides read TGTGCCAGTAGTGTGACAGAGAACACTGAAGCTTTCTTT. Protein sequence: CASSVTENTEAFF.

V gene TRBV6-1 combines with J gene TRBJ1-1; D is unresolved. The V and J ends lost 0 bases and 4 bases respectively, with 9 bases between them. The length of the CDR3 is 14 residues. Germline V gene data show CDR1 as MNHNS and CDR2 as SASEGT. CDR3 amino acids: CASSEALWSTEAFF. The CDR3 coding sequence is TGTGCCAGCAGTGAAGCGCTTTGGAGCACTGAAGCTTTCTTT.

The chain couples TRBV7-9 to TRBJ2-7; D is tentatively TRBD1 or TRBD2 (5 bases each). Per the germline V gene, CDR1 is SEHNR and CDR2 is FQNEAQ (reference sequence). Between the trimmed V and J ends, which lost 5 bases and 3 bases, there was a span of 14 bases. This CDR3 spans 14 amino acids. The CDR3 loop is CASSVGAGGYEQYF. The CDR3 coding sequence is TGTGCCAGCAGCGTAGGGGCAGGAGGCTACGAGCAGTACTTC.

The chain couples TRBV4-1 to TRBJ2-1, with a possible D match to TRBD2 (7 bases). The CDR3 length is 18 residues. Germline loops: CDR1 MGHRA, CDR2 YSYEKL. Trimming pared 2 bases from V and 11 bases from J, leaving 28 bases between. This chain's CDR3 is CASSQPRGVLRGPFKQFF. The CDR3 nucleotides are TGCGCCAGCAGCCAACCCCGAGGGGTTTTGCGGGGGCCCTTTAAGCAGTTCTTC.

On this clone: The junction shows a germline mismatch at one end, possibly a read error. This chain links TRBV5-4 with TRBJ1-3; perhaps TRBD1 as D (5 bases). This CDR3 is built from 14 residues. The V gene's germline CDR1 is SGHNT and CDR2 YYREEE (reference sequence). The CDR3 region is CASSAGGPGNTIYF. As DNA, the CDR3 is TGTGCCAGCAGCGCCGGGGGTCCTGGGAACACCATATATTTT.

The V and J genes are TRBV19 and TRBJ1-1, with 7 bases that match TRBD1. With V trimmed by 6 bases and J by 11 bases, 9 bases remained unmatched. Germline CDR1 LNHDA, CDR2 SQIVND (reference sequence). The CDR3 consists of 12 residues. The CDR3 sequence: CASSADRRDAFF. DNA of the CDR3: TGTGCCAGTAGCGCGGACAGGAGGGATGCTTTCTTT.

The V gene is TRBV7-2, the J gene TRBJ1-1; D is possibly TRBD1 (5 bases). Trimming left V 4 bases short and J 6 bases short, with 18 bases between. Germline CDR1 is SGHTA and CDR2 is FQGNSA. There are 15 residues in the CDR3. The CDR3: CASSSYRTLMAEAFF. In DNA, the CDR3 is TGTGCCAGCAGCTCGTACAGGACACTGATGGCTGAAGCTTTCTTT.

The CDR3 DNA sequence: TGCACCAGCAGCGGGAGGTGTTGGGGCACTGAAGCTTTCTTT. It is translated as CTSSGRCWGTEAFF. The V and J genes are TRBV1 and TRBJ1-1. TRBV1 corresponds to a pseudogene. The CDR3 length is 14 residues.

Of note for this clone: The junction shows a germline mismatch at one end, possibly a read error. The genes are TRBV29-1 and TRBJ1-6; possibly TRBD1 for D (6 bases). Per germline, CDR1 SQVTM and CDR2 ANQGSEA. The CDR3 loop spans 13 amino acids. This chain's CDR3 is CSVRGASNSPLNF. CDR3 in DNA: TGCAGCGTCCGGGGGGCCAGTAATTCACCCCTCAACTTT.

This chain's CDR3 is CASSSTTLLDGIEAFF. CDR3 nucleotides: TGTGCCAGCAGCTCCACCACCCTACTAGACGGAATTGAAGCTTTCTTT. This chain connects TRBV7-8 to TRBJ1-1; D unclear. V was cut by 4 bases and J by 7 bases, with 22 bases left in between. There are 16 residues in the CDR3. Looked up from germline, CDR1 is SGHVS and CDR2 is FQNEAQ.

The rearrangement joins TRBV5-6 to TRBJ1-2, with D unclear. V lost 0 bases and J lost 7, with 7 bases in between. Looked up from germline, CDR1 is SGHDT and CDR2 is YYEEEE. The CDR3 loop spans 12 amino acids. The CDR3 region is CASSLEAGGYTF. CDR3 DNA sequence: TGTGCCAGCAGCTTGGAGGCAGGTGGCTACACCTTC.

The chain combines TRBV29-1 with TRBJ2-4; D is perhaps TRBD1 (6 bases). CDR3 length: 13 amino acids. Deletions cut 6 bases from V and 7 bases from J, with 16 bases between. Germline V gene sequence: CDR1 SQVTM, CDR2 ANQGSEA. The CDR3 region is CSVLGQGLNIQYF. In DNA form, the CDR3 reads TGCAGCGTACTGGGACAAGGGCTTAACATTCAGTACTTC.

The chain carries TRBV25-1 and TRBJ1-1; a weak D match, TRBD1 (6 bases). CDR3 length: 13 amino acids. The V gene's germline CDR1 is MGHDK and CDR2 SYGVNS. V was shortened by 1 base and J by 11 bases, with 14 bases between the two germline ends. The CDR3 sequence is CASSESEGVRAFF. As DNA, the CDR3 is TGTGCCAGCAGTGAATCTGAGGGGGTAAGGGCTTTCTTT.

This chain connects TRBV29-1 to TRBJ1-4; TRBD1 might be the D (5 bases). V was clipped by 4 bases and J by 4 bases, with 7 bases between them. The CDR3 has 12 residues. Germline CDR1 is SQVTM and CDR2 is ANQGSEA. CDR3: CSVGQFNEKLFF. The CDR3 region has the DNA TGCAGCGTTGGACAGTTTAATGAAAAACTGTTTTTT.

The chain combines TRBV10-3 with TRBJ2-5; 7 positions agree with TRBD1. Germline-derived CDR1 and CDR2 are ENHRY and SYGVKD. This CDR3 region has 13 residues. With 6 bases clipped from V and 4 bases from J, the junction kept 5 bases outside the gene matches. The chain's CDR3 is CAIRGAGGETQYF. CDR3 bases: TGTGCCATCAGAGGCGCAGGGGGAGAGACCCAGTACTTC.

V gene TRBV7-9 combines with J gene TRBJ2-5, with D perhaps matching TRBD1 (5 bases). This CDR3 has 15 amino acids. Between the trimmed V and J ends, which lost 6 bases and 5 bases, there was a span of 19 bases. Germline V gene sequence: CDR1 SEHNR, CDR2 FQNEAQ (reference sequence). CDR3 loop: CASSTGNAGWETQYF. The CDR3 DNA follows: TGTGCCAGCAGTACAGGCAACGCCGGGTGGGAGACCCAGTACTTC.

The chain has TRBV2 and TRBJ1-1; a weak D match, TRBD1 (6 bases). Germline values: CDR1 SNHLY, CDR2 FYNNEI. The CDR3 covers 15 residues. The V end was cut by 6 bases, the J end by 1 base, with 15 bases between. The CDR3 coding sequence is TGTGCCAGCAGGGCAGAGGACAGCCAGAACACTGAAGCTTTCTTT. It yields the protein CASRAEDSQNTEAFF.

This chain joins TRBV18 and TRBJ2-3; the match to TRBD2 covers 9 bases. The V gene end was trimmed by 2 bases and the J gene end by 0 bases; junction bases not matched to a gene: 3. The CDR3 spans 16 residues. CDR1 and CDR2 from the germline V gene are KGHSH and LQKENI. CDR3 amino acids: CASSPKSGGSTDTQYF. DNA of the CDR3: TGTGCCAGCTCACCAAAGAGCGGGGGGAGCACAGATACGCAGTATTTT.

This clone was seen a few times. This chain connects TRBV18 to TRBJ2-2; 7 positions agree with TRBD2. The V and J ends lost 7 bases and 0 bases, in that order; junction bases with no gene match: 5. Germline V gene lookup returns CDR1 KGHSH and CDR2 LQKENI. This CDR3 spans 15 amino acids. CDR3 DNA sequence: TGTGCCAGCTACCCGGGGGGAGCGAACACCGGGGAGCTGTTTTTT. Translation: CASYPGGANTGELFF.

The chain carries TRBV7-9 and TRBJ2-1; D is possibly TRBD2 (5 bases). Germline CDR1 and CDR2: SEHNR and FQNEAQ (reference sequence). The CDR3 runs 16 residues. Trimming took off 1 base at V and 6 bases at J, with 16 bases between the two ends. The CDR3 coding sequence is TGTGCCAGCAGCTTAGTCTACGTCCCCGGGGTCAATGAGCAGTTCTTC. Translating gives CASSLVYVPGVNEQFF.

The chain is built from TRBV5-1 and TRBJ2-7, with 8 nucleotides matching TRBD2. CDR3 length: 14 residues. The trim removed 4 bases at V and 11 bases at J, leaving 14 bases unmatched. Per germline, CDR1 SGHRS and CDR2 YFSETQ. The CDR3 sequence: CASSATTNVGGEYF. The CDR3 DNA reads TGCGCCAGCAGCGCCACCACAAACGTCGGGGGGGAGTACTTC. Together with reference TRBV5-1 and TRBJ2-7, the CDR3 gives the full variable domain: KAGVTQTPRYLIKTRGQQVTLSCSPISGHRSVSWYQQTPGQGLQFLFEYFSETQRNKGNFPGRFSGRQFSNSRSEMNVSTLELGDSALYLCASSATTNVGGEYFGPGTRLTVT.